This TCR beta chain emerged from a study of blood T cells in healthy people across ages. The wider study: About one barcoded beta molecule per two T cells was captured by template switching.

Regarding this clonotype: The antigen remains undetermined. A much larger clone is a single base away; this may be a read error.

Study-wide results and caveats: Investigators treated diversity estimates from one million T cells as underestimates. When set beside aged donors, long-lived donors presented more naive CD4+ cells and higher diversity.

A second 7 to 11 cycle PCR used barcoded and J-beta primers. Using its own MiXCR run on the 5' RACE reads, TCRdb lists one record per CDR3 protein. The sample has 870,000 or so distinct CDR3 sequences; 29% are singletons. This CDR3 region has 15 residues. The receptor was isolated from a woman older than 75 in good health. The source material was blood. The chain uses TRBV12-3 or TRBV12-4 and TRBJ2-5; a weak D match, TRBD2 (5 bases). CDR3 residues: CAGSSPGIISETQYF. Written as DNA, the CDR3 is TGTGCCGGCAGTTCCCCGGGAATCATTTCGGAGACCCAGTACTTC.